This TCR beta chain was captured in a study of cytomegalovirus exposure and HLA in healthy donors. About the research overall: Among around 180 million T cells, an earlier analysis found 117 million unique TCR beta sequences.

The PCR used 60 Vbeta and 13 Jbeta primers. TCRdb's table, derived via immunoSEQ multiplex PCR, lists solely in-frame clones and lacks some. The sample has some 180,000 clones, roughly a tenth seen once. On this clone: Its antigen remains unidentified.

Whole-study results and caveats: In most subjects, TCR beta sequences reportedly gave accurate predictions of HLA-A and HLA-B alleles. The authors considered a cluster of highly shared sequence variants likely to be a sequencing artifact. TCR beta V segments were, for the most part, productive about 87% or about 30% of the time in an earlier analysis.

The V gene's germline CDR1 is PRHDT and CDR2 FYEKMQ (reference sequence). V lost 0 bases and J lost 7, with 9 bases in between. The CDR3 contains 13 residues. Sequenced input: PBMCs. This chain connects TRBV13 to TRBJ1-2, with a weak D call TRBD1 (5 bases). The source of this sequence is a woman in her twenties or thirties in good health and CMV-seropositive. The CDR3: CASSLGTEAGYTF. The CDR3 nucleotides read TGTGCCAGCAGCTTAGGGACAGAGGCTGGCTACACCTTC. Together with reference TRBV13 and TRBJ1-2, the CDR3 gives the full variable domain: AAGVIQSPRHLIKEKRETATLKCYPIPRHDTVYWYQQGPGQDPQFLISFYEKMQSDKGSIPDRFSAQQFSDYHSELNMSSLELGDSALYFCASSLGTEAGYTFGSGTRLTVV.